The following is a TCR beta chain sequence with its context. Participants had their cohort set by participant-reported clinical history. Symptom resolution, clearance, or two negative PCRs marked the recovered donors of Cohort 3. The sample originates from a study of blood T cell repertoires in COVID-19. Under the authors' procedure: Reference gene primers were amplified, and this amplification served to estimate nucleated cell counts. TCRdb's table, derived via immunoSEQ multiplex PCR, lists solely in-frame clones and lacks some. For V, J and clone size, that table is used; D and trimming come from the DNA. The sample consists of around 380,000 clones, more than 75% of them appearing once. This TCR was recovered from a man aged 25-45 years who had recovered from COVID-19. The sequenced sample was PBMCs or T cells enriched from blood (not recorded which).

Here the CDR3 DNA reads TGCAGTGCTAGTGTGAGCGGGGGGGCGTCAGATACGCAGTATTTT. This translates into CSASVSGGASDTQYF. V usage is TRBV20-1 and J usage is TRBJ2-3, with TRBD2 matching 10 bases. This CDR3 has 15 residues. The junction had 7 bases not matched to a gene; V was cut back by 3 bases and J by 4 bases. CDR1 is DFQATT, CDR2 SNEGSKA, per germline (reference sequence).